The 19 T cell receptor beta chains listed next were all sequenced from one sample in a study of blood T cell repertoires in COVID-19. Generated by immunoSEQ multiplex PCR, the TCRdb table keeps only in-frame clones and is missing some. The table has 400,000 or so clones, approximately 90% seen once; the top ten hold more than 0.7%. Specimen: peripheral blood. These receptors were taken from a man aged 18 to 29 with COVID-19, enrolled during active disease.

Comments on this clone: Other DNA sequences in the same sample also yield this CDR3. The chain uses TRBV7-9 and TRBJ1-4; 10 bases line up with TRBD1. Germline loops: CDR1 SEHNR, CDR2 FQNEAQ (reference sequence). The CDR3 sequence is 14 residues long. V trimming: 4 bases; J trimming: 5 bases; junction bases outside the gene matches: 1. The CDR3 region is CASSSGQGNEKLFF. In DNA form, the CDR3 reads TGTGCCAGCAGCTCGGGACAGGGGAATGAAAAACTGTTTTTT.

The chain has TRBV13 and TRBJ2-5; 7 nucleotides match TRBD2. Germline CDR1 PRHDT, CDR2 FYEKMQ (reference sequence). This CDR3 has 15 residues. V gave up 3 bases and J gave up 1 base; unmatched junction bases: 5. CDR3 protein: CASSFRPSGQETQYF. The CDR3 region has the DNA TGTGCCAGCAGCTTTCGCCCTAGCGGCCAAGAGACCCAGTACTTC.

The chain uses TRBV2 and TRBJ2-7; perhaps TRBD2 as D (7 bases). V lost 6 bases and J 7 bases, leaving 22 bases between the germline ends. Per germline, CDR1 SNHLY and CDR2 FYNNEI. There are 15 residues in the CDR3. This chain's CDR3 is CASSRRAVGGREQYF. CDR3 nucleotide sequence: TGTGCCAGCAGCCGAAGGGCGGTCGGGGGGCGGGAGCAGTACTTC.

The gene calls are TRBV15 and TRBJ2-2; D is perhaps TRBD1 (5 bases). Germline values: CDR1 LNHNV, CDR2 YYDKDF (reference sequence). The CDR3 is made up of 14 amino acids. Trimming cost V 5 bases and J 1 base, with 8 bases left between them. The CDR3 loop is CATSSDRNTGELFF. Here the CDR3 DNA reads TGTGCCACCAGCTCCGACAGGAACACCGGGGAGCTGTTTTTT.

As for this clone: One end of the junction does not line up with germline, which may come from a read error. V usage is TRBV2 and J usage is TRBJ1-2; D is perhaps TRBD1 (5 bases). Germline CDR1 and CDR2: SNHLY and FYNNEI. This CDR3 contains 10 residues. The CDR3 DNA is TGTGCCAGCAGTACCCCGGGGGTTGCCTTC. Amino acids: CASSTPGVAF.

The V gene is TRBV7-2, the J gene TRBJ2-5; TRBD2 matches 8 bases. Germline values: CDR1 SGHTA, CDR2 FQGNSA. The V gene end was trimmed by 6 bases and the J gene end by 5 bases; junction bases not matched to a gene: 8. The CDR3 has 14 residues. For the CDR3, the DNA is TGTGCCAGCAGTCAGACTAGCGTCGCGGAGACCCAGTACTTC. Translating it yields CASSQTSVAETQYF.

This chain joins TRBV6-5 and TRBJ2-7, with 7 nucleotides matching TRBD2. The CDR3 contains 16 residues. J lost 2 bases, V lost 2 bases, and 9 bases had no gene match. Per the germline V gene, CDR1 is MNHEY and CDR2 is SVGAGI. The DNA of the CDR3 is TGTGCCAGCAGTTACGGGGCGGGAGAAGAAACCTACGAGCAGTACTTC. Translated, it gives CASSYGAGEETYEQYF.

This chain uses TRBV4-1 with TRBJ2-7; 7 positions match TRBD1. Per germline, CDR1 MGHRA and CDR2 YSYEKL. The CDR3 runs 17 residues. With V trimmed by 5 bases and J by 0 bases, 13 bases remained unmatched. CDR3 residues: CASSLRTGQGVSYEQYF. The CDR3 nucleotides read TGCGCCAGCAGCTTAAGGACAGGCCAAGGGGTCTCCTACGAGCAGTACTTC.

This chain joins TRBV5-1 and TRBJ2-1; TRBD1 aligns across 8 bases. V lost 0 bases and J lost 6; bases outside the gene matches: 5. The germline V gene has CDR1 SGHRS and CDR2 YFSETQ. The CDR3 sequence is 15 residues long. The CDR3 loop is CASSLVDRESNEQFF. The CDR3 nucleotides read TGCGCCAGCAGCTTGGTGGACAGGGAAAGCAATGAGCAGTTCTTC.

The chain links TRBV6-4 to TRBJ2-3, with 8 bases fitting TRBD2. CDR1 and CDR2 (germline): MRHNA, SNTAGT. This CDR3 comprises 15 residues. The junction had 5 bases not matched to a gene; V was cut back by 4 bases and J by 2 bases. CDR3 amino acids: CASSAQAGVTDTQYF. For the CDR3, the DNA is TGTGCCAGCAGTGCGCAAGCGGGGGTCACAGATACGCAGTATTTT.

The CDR3 nucleotides are TGTGCCAGCAGTGACAGGGGTACCTATGGCTACACCTTC. Protein product: CASSDRGTYGYTF. J is TRBJ1-2 and V is TRBV2; TRBD1 is a possible D gene (6 bases). The CDR3 extends over 13 amino acids. Trimming left V 3 bases short and J 4 bases short, with 9 bases between. Germline V gives CDR1 SNHLY, CDR2 FYNNEI.

The V call is TRBV3-1 (or the pseudogene TRBV3-2), the J call TRBJ2-2; no clear D. Germline loops: CDR1 LGHDT, CDR2 YNNKEL (reference sequence). V was trimmed by 4 bases and J by 5 bases, leaving 14 bases between them. CDR3 length equals 15 residues. The CDR3 here is CASSRGRPWTGELFF. The CDR3 nucleotides are TGTGCCAGCAGCCGTGGCAGGCCGTGGACCGGGGAGCTGTTTTTT.

The V gene is TRBV6-1, the J gene TRBJ1-1; a possible D gene is TRBD1 (6 bases). The CDR3 is 15 amino acids. V lost 2 bases to trimming and J lost 3 bases, with 13 bases between them. Germline V gene sequence: CDR1 MNHNS, CDR2 SASEGT. The chain's CDR3 is CASSERGGGYTEAFF. The CDR3 DNA reads TGTGCCAGCAGTGAAAGGGGGGGCGGGTACACTGAAGCTTTCTTT.

V usage is TRBV5-6 and J usage is TRBJ2-5, with TRBD2 as a possible D gene (5 bases). The CDR3 runs 14 residues. V was clipped by 2 bases and J by 2 bases, with 10 bases between them. The V gene's germline CDR1 is SGHDT and CDR2 YYEEEE. The chain's CDR3 is CASSFKTGQETQYF. In DNA form, the CDR3 reads TGTGCCAGCAGCTTCAAAACGGGGCAAGAGACCCAGTACTTC.

In its sample, this clone was seen once. The chain carries TRBV7-2 and TRBJ2-1, with D perhaps TRBD2 (5 bases). In germline, CDR1 is SGHTA, CDR2 FQGNSA. V was cut by 1 base and J by 5 bases, with 12 bases left in between. This CDR3 is 15 amino acids long. This chain's CDR3 is CASSLDAQRHNEQFF. As DNA, the CDR3 is TGTGCCAGCAGCTTAGACGCCCAGCGGCACAATGAGCAGTTCTTC. Using reference TRBV7-2 and TRBJ2-1 for the parts outside the CDR3, the full variable domain is GAGVSQSPSNKVTEKGKDVELRCDPISGHTALYWYRQSLGQGLEFLIYFQGNSAPDKSGLPSDRFSAERTGGSVSTLTIQRTQQEDSAVYLCASSLDAQRHNEQFFGPGTRLTVL.

This chain links TRBV7-9 with TRBJ2-5, with 7 bases that match TRBD1. Germline CDR1 SEHNR, CDR2 FQNEAQ (reference sequence). Trimming at V came to 1 base and at J to 2 bases, leaving 7 bases not matched to a gene. This CDR3 is 16 amino acids long. Written as DNA, the CDR3 is TGTGCCAGCAGCTTAGTCAAGGGGGCAAGGCAAGAGACCCAGTACTTC. Protein product: CASSLVKGARQETQYF.

The chain links TRBV6-5 to TRBJ1-1, with D perhaps matching TRBD1 (6 bases). Per the germline V gene, CDR1 is MNHEY and CDR2 is SVGAGI. Trimming removed 5 bases at V and 5 bases at J, with 12 bases between. The CDR3 consists of 13 residues. The CDR3 DNA reads TGTGCCAGCAGTCTAGGGGGGGTAACTGAAGCTTTCTTT. Its translation is CASSLGGVTEAFF.

This chain connects TRBV2 to TRBJ2-2; possible D gene TRBD1, 6 bases. The germline gives CDR1 SNHLY, CDR2 FYNNEI. The CDR3 loop spans 15 amino acids. Trimming cost V 6 bases and J 4 bases, with 15 bases left between them. As DNA, the CDR3 is TGTGCCAGCAGGGAGGACAGTTTGAGCACCGGGGAGCTGTTTTTT. Translated: CASREDSLSTGELFF.

This clone was detected a few times. This rearrangement joins TRBV7-8 to TRBJ1-1, with 8 bases matching TRBD1. CDR1 is SGHVS and CDR2 is FQNEAQ in the germline V gene. Trimming removed 5 bases from V and 4 bases from J; junction bases left unmatched: 9. The CDR3 contains 15 residues. The CDR3 DNA sequence: TGTGCCAGCAGCCCCTGGACAGGGATGTCCACTGAAGCTTTCTTT. Amino acids: CASSPWTGMSTEAFF.